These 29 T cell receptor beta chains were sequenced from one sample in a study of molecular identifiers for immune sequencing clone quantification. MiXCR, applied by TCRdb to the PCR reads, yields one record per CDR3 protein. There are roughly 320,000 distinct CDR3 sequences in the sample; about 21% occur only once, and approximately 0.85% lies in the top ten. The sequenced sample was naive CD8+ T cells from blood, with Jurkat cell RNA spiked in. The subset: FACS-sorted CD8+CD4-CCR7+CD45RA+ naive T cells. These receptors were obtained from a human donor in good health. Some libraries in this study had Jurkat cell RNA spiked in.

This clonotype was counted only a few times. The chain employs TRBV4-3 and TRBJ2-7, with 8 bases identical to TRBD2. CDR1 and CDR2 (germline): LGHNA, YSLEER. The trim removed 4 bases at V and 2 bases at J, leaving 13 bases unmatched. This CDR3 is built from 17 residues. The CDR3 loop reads CASSLDRGGRGAYEQYF. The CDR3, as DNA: TGCGCCAGCAGCCTGGATCGGGGGGGAAGGGGAGCCTACGAGCAGTACTTC.

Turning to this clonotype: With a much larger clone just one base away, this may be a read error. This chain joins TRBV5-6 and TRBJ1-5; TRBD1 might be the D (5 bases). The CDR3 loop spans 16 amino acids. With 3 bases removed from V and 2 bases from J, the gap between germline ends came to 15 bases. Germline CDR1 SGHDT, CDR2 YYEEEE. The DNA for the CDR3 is TGTGCCAGCAGCTCGCAGGGAGAATTCGGCAATCAGCCCCAGCATTTT. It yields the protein CASSSQGEFGNQPQHF.

The CDR3 nucleotides are TGTGCCAGCAGCCAGAACCCAGCCTTCACTAATGAAAAACTGTTTTTT. It translates to CASSQNPAFTNEKLFF. V and J are TRBV13 and TRBJ1-4; D gene unclear. Germline V gene sequence: CDR1 PRHDT, CDR2 FYEKMQ (reference sequence). This CDR3 contains 16 residues. Trimming shortened V by 5 bases and J by 2 bases, and 15 bases separated the two germline ends. Full variable domain (outside the CDR3, taken from reference TRBV13 and TRBJ1-4): AAGVIQSPRHLIKEKRETATLKCYPIPRHDTVYWYQQGPGQDPQFLISFYEKMQSDKGSIPDRFSAQQFSDYHSELNMSSLELGDSALYFCASSQNPAFTNEKLFFGSGTQLSVL.

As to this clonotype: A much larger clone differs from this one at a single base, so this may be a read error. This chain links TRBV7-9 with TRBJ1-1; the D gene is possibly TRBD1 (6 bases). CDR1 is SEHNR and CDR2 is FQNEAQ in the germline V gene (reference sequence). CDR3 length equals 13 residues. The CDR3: CGSSPRTVTEAFF. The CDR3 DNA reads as TGTGGCAGCAGCCCAAGGACAGTCACTGAAGCTTTCTTT.

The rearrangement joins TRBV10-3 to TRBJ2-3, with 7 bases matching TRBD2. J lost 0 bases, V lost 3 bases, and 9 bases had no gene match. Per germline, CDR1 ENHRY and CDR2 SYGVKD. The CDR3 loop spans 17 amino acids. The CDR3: CAISEEPGGGSTDTQYF. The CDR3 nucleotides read TGTGCCATCAGTGAAGAGCCTGGCGGGGGAAGCACAGATACGCAGTATTTT.

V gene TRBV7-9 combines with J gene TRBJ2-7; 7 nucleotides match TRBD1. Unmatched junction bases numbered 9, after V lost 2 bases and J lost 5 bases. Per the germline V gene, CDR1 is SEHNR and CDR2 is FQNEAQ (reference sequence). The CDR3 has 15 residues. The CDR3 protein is CASSLRGQGFDEQYF. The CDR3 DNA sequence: TGTGCCAGCAGCTTAAGGGGGCAGGGGTTCGACGAGCAGTACTTC.

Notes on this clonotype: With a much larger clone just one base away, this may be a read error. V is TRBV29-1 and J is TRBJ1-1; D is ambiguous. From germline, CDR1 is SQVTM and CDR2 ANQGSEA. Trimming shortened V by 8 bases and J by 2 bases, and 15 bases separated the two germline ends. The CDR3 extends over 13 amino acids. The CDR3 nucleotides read TGCAGCCCCCGGGAGTTCATAAACACTGAAGCTTTCTTT. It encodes CSPREFINTEAFF.

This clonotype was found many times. The CDR3, as DNA: TGTGCCAGCAGCTTAGGCCTGGATGGCGGGGGACTCACAGATACGCAGTATTTT. It yields the protein CASSLGLDGGGLTDTQYF. V and J are TRBV13 and TRBJ2-3; 7 nucleotides agree with TRBD2. Germline V gene sequence: CDR1 PRHDT, CDR2 FYEKMQ (reference sequence). Unmatched junction bases numbered 11, after V lost 0 bases and J lost 2 bases. The CDR3 runs 18 residues. Full variable domain (rest looked up from reference TRBV13 and TRBJ2-3): AAGVIQSPRHLIKEKRETATLKCYPIPRHDTVYWYQQGPGQDPQFLISFYEKMQSDKGSIPDRFSAQQFSDYHSELNMSSLELGDSALYFCASSLGLDGGGLTDTQYFGPGTRLTVL.

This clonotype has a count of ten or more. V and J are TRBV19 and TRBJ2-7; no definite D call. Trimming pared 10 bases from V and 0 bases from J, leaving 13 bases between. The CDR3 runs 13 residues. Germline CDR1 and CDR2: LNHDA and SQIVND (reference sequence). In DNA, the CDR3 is TGTGCCACCGCCCCTTCGCACTCCTACGAGCAGTACTTC. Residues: CATAPSHSYEQYF.

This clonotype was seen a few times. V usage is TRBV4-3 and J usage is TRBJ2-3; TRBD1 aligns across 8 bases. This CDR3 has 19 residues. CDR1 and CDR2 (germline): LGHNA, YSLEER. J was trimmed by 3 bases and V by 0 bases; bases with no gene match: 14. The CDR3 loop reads CASSQEPSPGGGSTDTQYF. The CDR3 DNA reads TGCGCCAGCAGCCAAGAACCTTCCCCAGGGGGCGGTTCGACAGATACGCAGTATTTT.

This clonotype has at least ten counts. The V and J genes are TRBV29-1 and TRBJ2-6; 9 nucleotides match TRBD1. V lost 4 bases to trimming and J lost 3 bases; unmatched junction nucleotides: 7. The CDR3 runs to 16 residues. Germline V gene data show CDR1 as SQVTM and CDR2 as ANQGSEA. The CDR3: CSVVGQGLNGANVLTF. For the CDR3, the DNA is TGCAGCGTTGTAGGACAGGGGTTGAATGGGGCCAACGTCCTGACTTTC.

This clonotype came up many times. CDR3: CASSPPGGADTQYF. As DNA, the CDR3 is TGTGCCAGCAGCCCCCCAGGGGGCGCAGATACGCAGTATTTT. This chain links TRBV7-9 with TRBJ2-3, with TRBD1 matching over 8 bases. Trimming took 5 bases from V and 4 from J; bases not matched to a gene: 5. CDR1 SEHNR and CDR2 FQNEAQ come from the germline V gene (reference sequence). The CDR3 totals 14 residues.

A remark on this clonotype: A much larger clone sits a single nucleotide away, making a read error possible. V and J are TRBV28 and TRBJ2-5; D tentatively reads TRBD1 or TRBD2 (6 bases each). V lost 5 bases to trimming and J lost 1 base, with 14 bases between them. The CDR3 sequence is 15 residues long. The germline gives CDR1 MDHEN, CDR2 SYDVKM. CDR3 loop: CASSRRGRGQETQYF. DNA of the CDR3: TGTGCCAGCAGTCGTCGGGGGCGGGGCCAAGAGACCCAGTACTTC.

This CDR3 reads CASSGGTGYEQFF. As DNA, the CDR3 is TGTGCCAGCAGCGGAGGGACAGGATATGAGCAGTTCTTC. The genes are TRBV7-9 and TRBJ2-1; 8 bases align to TRBD1. The CDR3 is 13 amino acids. The V and J ends lost 5 bases and 8 bases, in that order; junction bases with no gene match: 5. Germline V gene lookup returns CDR1 SEHNR and CDR2 FQNEAQ (reference sequence).

CDR3 DNA sequence: TGTGCCAGCAGCTTAACGCTAGTCTTGGGGAATGAGCAGTTCTTC. This sequence encodes CASSLTLVLGNEQFF. The J gene is TRBJ2-1, the V gene TRBV11-2; no clear D. This CDR3 has 15 residues. The ends were cut back, 2 bases at V and 7 bases at J, with 15 bases in the middle. Germline V gene data show CDR1 as SGHAT and CDR2 as FQNNGV.

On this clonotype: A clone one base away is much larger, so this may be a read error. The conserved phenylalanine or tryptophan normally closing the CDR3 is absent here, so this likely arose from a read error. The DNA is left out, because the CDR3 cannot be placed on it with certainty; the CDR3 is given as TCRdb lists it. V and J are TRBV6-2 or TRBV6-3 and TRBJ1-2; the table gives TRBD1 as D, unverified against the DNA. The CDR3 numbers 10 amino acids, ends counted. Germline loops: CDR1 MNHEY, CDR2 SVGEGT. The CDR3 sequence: CASSGDREAL.

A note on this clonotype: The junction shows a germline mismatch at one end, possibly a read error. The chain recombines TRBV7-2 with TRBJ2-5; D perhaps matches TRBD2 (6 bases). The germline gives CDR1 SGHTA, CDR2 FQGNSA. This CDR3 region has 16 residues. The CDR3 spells CANSLVRADYQETQYF. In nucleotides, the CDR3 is TGTGCCAACAGCTTAGTGCGAGCGGACTATCAAGAGACCCAGTACTTC.

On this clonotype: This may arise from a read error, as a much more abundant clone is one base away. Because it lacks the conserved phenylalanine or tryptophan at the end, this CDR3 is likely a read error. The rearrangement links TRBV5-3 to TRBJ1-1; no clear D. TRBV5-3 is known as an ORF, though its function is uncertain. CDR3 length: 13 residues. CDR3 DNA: TGTGCCAGCAGCTTCGATTCGAGCACTGAAGCTTTCGTT. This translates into CASSFDSSTEAFV.

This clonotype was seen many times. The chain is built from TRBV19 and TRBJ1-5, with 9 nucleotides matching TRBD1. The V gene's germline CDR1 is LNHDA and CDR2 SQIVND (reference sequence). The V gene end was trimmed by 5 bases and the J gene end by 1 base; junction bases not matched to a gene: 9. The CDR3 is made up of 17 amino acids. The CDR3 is CASSPYSGTGSNQPQHF. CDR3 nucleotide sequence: TGTGCCAGTAGTCCCTACTCCGGGACAGGGAGCAATCAGCCCCAGCATTTT.

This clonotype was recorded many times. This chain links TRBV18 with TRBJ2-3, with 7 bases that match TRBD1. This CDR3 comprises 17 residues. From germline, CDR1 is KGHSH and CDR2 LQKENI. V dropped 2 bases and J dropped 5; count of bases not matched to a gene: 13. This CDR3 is CASSPTIEGAWEDTQYF. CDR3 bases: TGTGCCAGCTCACCAACGATCGAGGGGGCCTGGGAAGATACGCAGTATTTT.

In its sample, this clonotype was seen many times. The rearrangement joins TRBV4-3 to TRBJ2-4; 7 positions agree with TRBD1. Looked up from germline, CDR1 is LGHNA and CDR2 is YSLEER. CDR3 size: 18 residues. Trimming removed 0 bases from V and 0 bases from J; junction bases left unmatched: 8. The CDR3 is CASSQERSWTGAKNIQYF. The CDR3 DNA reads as TGCGCCAGCAGCCAAGAAAGAAGTTGGACAGGAGCCAAAAACATTCAGTACTTC.

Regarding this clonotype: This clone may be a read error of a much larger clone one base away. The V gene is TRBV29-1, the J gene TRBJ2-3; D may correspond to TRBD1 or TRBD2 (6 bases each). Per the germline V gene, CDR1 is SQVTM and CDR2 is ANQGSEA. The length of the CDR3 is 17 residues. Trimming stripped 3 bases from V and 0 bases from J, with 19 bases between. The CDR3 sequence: CSVEASTDGGSTDTQYF. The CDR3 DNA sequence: TGCAGCGTTGAGGCCTCAACGGACGGGGGCAGCACAGATACGCAGTATTTT.

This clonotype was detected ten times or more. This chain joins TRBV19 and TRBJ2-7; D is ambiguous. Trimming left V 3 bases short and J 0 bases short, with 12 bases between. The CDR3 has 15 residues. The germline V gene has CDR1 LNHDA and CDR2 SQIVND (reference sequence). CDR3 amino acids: CASSIAAPGSYEQYF. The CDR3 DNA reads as TGTGCCAGTAGTATTGCGGCCCCTGGCTCCTACGAGCAGTACTTC.

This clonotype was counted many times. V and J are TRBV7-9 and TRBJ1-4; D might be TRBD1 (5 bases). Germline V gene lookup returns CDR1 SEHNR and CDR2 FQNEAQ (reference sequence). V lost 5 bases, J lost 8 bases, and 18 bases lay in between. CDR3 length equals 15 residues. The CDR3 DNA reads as TGTGCCAGCAGCCCCGGGGACTACCGGGGGGAAAAACTGTTTTTT. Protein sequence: CASSPGDYRGEKLFF.

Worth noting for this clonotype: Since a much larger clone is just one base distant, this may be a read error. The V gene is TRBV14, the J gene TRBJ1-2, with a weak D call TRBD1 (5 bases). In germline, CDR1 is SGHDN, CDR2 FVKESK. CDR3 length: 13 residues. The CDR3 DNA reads TGTGCCAGCAGCCAAGGGGACCCCTATGGCTCCACCTTC. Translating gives CASSQGDPYGSTF.

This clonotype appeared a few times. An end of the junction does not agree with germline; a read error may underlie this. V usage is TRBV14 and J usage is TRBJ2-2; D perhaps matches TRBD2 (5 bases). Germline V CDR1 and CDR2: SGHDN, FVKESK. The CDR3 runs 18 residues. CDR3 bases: TGTGCCAGCAGCCAAGGTCCCGGGGTTACCTCGGGCACCGGGGAGCCGTTTTTT. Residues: CASSQGPGVTSGTGEPFF.

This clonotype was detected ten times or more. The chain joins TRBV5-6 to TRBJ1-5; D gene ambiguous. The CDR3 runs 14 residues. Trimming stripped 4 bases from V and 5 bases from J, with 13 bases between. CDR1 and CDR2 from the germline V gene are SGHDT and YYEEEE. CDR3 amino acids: CASSGTNIYQPQHF. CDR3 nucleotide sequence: TGTGCCAGCAGCGGAACAAATATCTATCAGCCCCAGCATTTT. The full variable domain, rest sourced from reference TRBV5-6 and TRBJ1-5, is DAGVTQSPTHLIKTRGQQVTLRCSPKSGHDTVSWYQQALGQGPQFIFQYYEEEERQRGNFPDRFSGHQFPNYSSELNVNALLLGDSALYLCASSGTNIYQPQHFGDGTRLSIL.

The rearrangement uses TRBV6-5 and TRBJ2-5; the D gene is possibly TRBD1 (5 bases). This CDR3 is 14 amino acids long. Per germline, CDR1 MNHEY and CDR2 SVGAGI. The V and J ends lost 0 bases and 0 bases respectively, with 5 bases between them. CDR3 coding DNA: TGTGCCAGCAGTTACTCACAGGACCAAGAGACCCAGTACTTC. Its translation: CASSYSQDQETQYF.

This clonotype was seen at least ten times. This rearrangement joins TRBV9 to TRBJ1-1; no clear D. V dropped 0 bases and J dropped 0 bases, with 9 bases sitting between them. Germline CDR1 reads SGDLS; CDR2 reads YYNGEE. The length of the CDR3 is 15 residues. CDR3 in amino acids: CASSVVEDMNTEAFF. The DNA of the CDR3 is TGTGCCAGCAGCGTAGTAGAGGATATGAACACTGAAGCTTTCTTT.